A single TCR beta chain is shown here with its context. Trimming took 5 bases from V and 8 from J, leaving 15 bases between them. The germline V gene encodes CDR1 MDHEN and CDR2 SYDVKM. CDR3 length: 13 residues. In the source study's methods: Reference gene primer amplification gave nucleated cell count estimates. Using immunoSEQ multiplex PCR, the repertoire was profiled, and TCRdb retains in-frame clones only, with some absent. V, J and clone size reflect that table, while D and trimming were determined from the DNA. This sample carries some 240,000 clones, roughly 76% of them seen once, and the ten largest clones take 7.5%. These data originate in a study of blood T cell repertoires in COVID-19. Study details: Both acute and convalescent COVID-19 samples were obtained from the United States, Italy and Spain.

The sequence derives from an elderly woman with COVID-19, enrolled during active disease. The source material was peripheral blood. V and J are TRBV28 and TRBJ1-2; D remains ambiguous. CDR3 region: CASSPPDLKGYTF. The CDR3 DNA reads TGTGCCAGCAGTCCCCCGGACTTGAAGGGCTACACCTTC.